The rows below give T cell receptor beta chains drawn from one sample of a study of CD4+ T cells in melanoma. Data came from immunoSEQ multiplex PCR; TCRdb stores just in-frame clones and leaves some out. The data hold 5,500 to 8,000 clones, with 69% observed a single time. Sequences were obtained from cells from a culture (not recorded whether cultured in vitro). Receptors were obtained from a human donor with melanoma. CDR3s include the opening cysteine and the closing phenylalanine or tryptophan. The order of the fields is clone size, J gene, V gene, D gene, CDR3 DNA, CDR3 protein. The D gene is left open where the match is weak. Clone size is shown for a subset of rows, as once, few, many or a class of expanded clone.

>.|TRBJ2-5|TRBV7-9|TRBD2
TGTGCCAGCAGCTTTCCGACTAGCGGGGAAGAGACCCAGTACTTC
CASSFPTSGEETQYF
>medium-sized|TRBJ2-2|TRBV7-3|.
TGTGCCAGCAGCTCCCCTGGGGGGGAGCTGTTTTTT
CASSSPGGELFF
>.|TRBJ1-1|TRBV4-1|TRBD1
TGCGCCAGCAGCCCGCCTGACAGGGAACCCGAAGCTTTCTTT
CASSPPDREPEAFF
>.|TRBJ1-2|TRBV7-9|TRBD1
TGTGCCAGCAGCCCGCGACAGGGGGCTAACTATGGCTACACCTTC
CASSPRQGANYGYTF
>.|TRBJ1-2|TRBV25-1|.
TGTGCCAGCAGTGGAGGTCTTCCGGGACAAGGCTATGGCTACACCTTC
CASSGGLPGQGYGYTF
>.|TRBJ2-7|TRBV18|TRBD2
TGTGCCAGCTCACAGATTAGCGGGGGGTTGTACGAGCAGTACTTC
CASSQISGGLYEQYF
>.|TRBJ2-7|TRBV3-1/TRBV3-2|.
TGTGCCAGCAGCCAATTGTCAGGGATCGGGTACGAGCAGTACTTC
CASSQLSGIGYEQYF
>.|TRBJ2-7|TRBV5-6|TRBD1
TGTGCCAGCAGCTTGACAGGGGGCTACGAGCAGTACTTC
CASSLTGGYEQYF
>once|TRBJ2-5|TRBV7-2|TRBD1
TGTGCCAGCAGCTTAAACCAGGGGGTACAAGAGACCCAGTACTTC
CASSLNQGVQETQYF
>.|TRBJ1-5|TRBV11-2|TRBD1
TGTGCCAGCAGCCTCGGGACAGGTTCAGGCAATCAGCCCCAGCATTTT
CASSLGTGSGNQPQHF
>.|TRBJ1-5|TRBV19|TRBD1
TGTGCCAGTACCCAAGGGGGGACAGATAGCAATCAGCCCCAGCATTTT
CASTQGGTDSNQPQHF
>.|TRBJ2-5|TRBV7-6|.
TGTGCCAGCAGCTTAGATGGGAAGACCCAGTACTTC
CASSLDGKTQYF
>.|TRBJ1-6|TRBV5-4|.
TGTGCCAGCAGCTTGGTAGAGGGACGGGCCCTCCACTTT
CASSLVEGRALHF
>.|TRBJ2-7|TRBV19|TRBD2
TGTGCCAGTAGTAACGACCTCCTTGGAGCTAGCGGGGATTACTTAGAGCAGTACTTC
CASSNDLLGASGDYLEQYF
>large|TRBJ1-5|TRBV12-5|.
TGTGCTAGTGGGGCGGCTCCGGGACAGCCCCAGCATTTT
CASGAAPGQPQHF
>.|TRBJ1-3|TRBV6-2/TRBV6-3|.
TGTGCCAGCAGTTACCAGCACATAACTGGAAACACCATATATTTT
CASSYQHITGNTIYF
>large|TRBJ2-1|TRBV6-6|TRBD2
TGTGCCAGCGCGGCTAGCGGGGATTTGGGGCAGTTCTTC
CASAASGDLGQFF
>.|TRBJ1-4|TRBV28|TRBD1
TGTGCCAGCAGTTTAGGGGACAGGGCTAATGAAAAACTGTTTTTT
CASSLGDRANEKLFF
>.|TRBJ1-1|TRBV6-2/TRBV6-3|.
TGTGCCAGCAGTTACTCGGGAGGCACTGAAGCTTTCTTT
CASSYSGGTEAFF
>once|TRBJ2-2|TRBV15|.
TGTGCCACCAGCAGAGATAAAGGCGGCACCGGGGAGCTGTTTTTT
CATSRDKGGTGELFF
>.|TRBJ1-6|TRBV2|.
TGTGCCAGCAGTGAAGAGGTTATCTCACCCCTCCACTTT
CASSEEVISPLHF
>.|TRBJ1-5|TRBV7-2|.
TGTGCCAGCAGCCCGGCTAATCAGCCCCAGCATTTT
CASSPANQPQHF
>.|TRBJ2-3|TRBV5-6|.
TGTGCCAGCAGCTTGGACAGGCAAGGAGATACGCAGTATTTT
CASSLDRQGDTQYF
>.|TRBJ1-2|TRBV2|TRBD1
TGTGCCAGCATTCCGGGACAGGGTCTCTATGGCTACACCTTC
CASIPGQGLYGYTF
>medium-sized|TRBJ1-5|TRBV6-2/TRBV6-3|.
TGTGCCAGCAGTTACGGTGCATTGTCTCAGCCCCAGCATTTT
CASSYGALSQPQHF